The rows below give T cell receptor beta chains drawn from one sample of a study of cytomegalovirus exposure and HLA in healthy donors. Some clones are missing from TCRdb's copy, which holds only in-frame ones; the method was immunoSEQ multiplex PCR. Among 120,000 to 150,000 clones, just under 75% were seen once, and the ten largest hold under 2%. The sample consisted of PBMCs. Receptors originate from a woman younger than 30 in good health and CMV-seronegative. The CDR3 runs from the conserved cysteine through the conserved F or W. The order of the fields is clone size, D gene, V gene, J gene, CDR3 DNA, CDR3 protein. The D gene is left open where the match is weak. A clone size is listed for some rows: how often the clone was seen (once, few, many), or a class if it is expanded.

-	TRBD2	TRBV4-3	TRBJ2-3	TGCGCCAGCAGCCAAGATGGGACGGCGGGGGGGGCGGATACGCAGTATTTT	CASSQDGTAGGADTQYF
-	-	TRBV27	TRBJ2-6	TGTGCCAGCAGAGGAGGGTCGGGGGCCAACGTCCTGACTTTC	CASRGGSGANVLTF
few	TRBD2	TRBV9	TRBJ2-3	TGTGCCAGCAGCGTAGCGGCGGGGGGATATACGGATACGCAGTATTTT	CASSVAAGGYTDTQYF
-	TRBD1	TRBV7-8	TRBJ1-6	TGTGCCAGCAGCTTAGATGGACAGGGTAGTTCACCCCTCCACTTT	CASSLDGQGSSPLHF
few	-	TRBV7-2	TRBJ2-2	TGTGCCAGCAGCCTGGAGGACGGCCGGTGGACCGGGGAGCTGTTTTTT	CASSLEDGRWTGELFF
-	-	TRBV6-6	TRBJ1-6	TGTGCCAGCAGTCCCCCAGACGGGGAGGGTTCACCCCTCCACTTT	CASSPPDGEGSPLHF
-	-	TRBV28	TRBJ1-1	TGTGCCAGCTCTCTTACCCTAGAGAACACTGAAGCTTTCTTT	CASSLTLENTEAFF
-	TRBD1	TRBV27	TRBJ1-4	TGTGCCAGCAGTTTCGACAGGGGAGGAGAAAAACTGTTTTTT	CASSFDRGGEKLFF
few	-	TRBV5-1	TRBJ1-1	TGCGCCAGCAGCCCCCTCAGGGTTATCTGGACTGAAGCTTTCTTT	CASSPLRVIWTEAFF
-	TRBD1	TRBV14	TRBJ1-2	TGTGCCAGCAGCCAAGACCGGGACAGCTTCTACACCTTC	CASSQDRDSFYTF
once	TRBD1	TRBV5-1	TRBJ1-4	TGCGCCAGCAGCACCCAAGGACAGGGATCCGAAAAACTGTTTTTT	CASSTQGQGSEKLFF
-	-	TRBV10-1	TRBJ1-4	TGCGCCAGCAGTGAGGTCAGGGTACTGGGTGAAAAACTGTTTTTT	CASSEVRVLGEKLFF
once	-	TRBV7-8	TRBJ2-7	TGTGCCAGCAGCCTCCGACAGAGCTCCTACGAGCAGTACTTC	CASSLRQSSYEQYF
once	-	TRBV11-2	TRBJ1-3	TGTGCCAGCAGCTTACAGGGAACCTCTGGAAACACCATATATTTT	CASSLQGTSGNTIYF
-	TRBD1	TRBV15	TRBJ1-2	TGTGCCACCAGTACCCCGCCCGGGACAGGGGTCGATGGCTACACCTTC	CATSTPPGTGVDGYTF
-	TRBD1	TRBV25-1	TRBJ1-2	TGTGCCAGCAGTGAAAGGGGACAGGGCCCCACCTATGGCTACACCTTC	CASSERGQGPTYGYTF
-	-	TRBV19	TRBJ1-6	TGTGCCAGTAGGCAGGGGACTTCACCCCTCCACTTT	CASRQGTSPLHF
-	TRBD2	TRBV29-1	TRBJ2-3	TGCAGCGTTGTTGTGGTGACTAGCGGGAGGGATGAAGATACGCAGTATTTT	CSVVVVTSGRDEDTQYF
once	-	TRBV18	TRBJ1-3	TGTGCCAGCTCACCATCAGGCAGGGAAACAGGAAACACCATATATTTT	CASSPSGRETGNTIYF
-	TRBD1	TRBV19	TRBJ2-7	TGTGCCAGTAACCCCCGGGACAGGGGTTTCCACGAGCAGTACTTC	CASNPRDRGFHEQYF
-	-	TRBV5-1	TRBJ1-5	TGCGCCAGCAGCTTGGTGGGGGCTACCAATCAGCCCCAGCATTTT	CASSLVGATNQPQHF
-	-	TRBV7-8	TRBJ2-1	TGTGCCAGCAGCTTAGACGATCGGGGGTCTGAGCAGTTCTTC	CASSLDDRGSEQFF
-	TRBD1	TRBV9	TRBJ2-7	TGTGCCAGCAGTAACCGGGACAGGGGAAACGAGCAGTACTTC	CASSNRDRGNEQYF
few	TRBD2	TRBV5-6	TRBJ2-3	TGTGCCAGCAGCTTCGGGGAGGGGACAGATACGCAGTATTTT	CASSFGEGTDTQYF
-	TRBD1	TRBV4-2	TRBJ2-7	TGTGCCAGCAGCCCGGTTCCGGGACAGGGGCTCGAGCAGTACTTC	CASSPVPGQGLEQYF
-	-	TRBV6-6	TRBJ1-4	TGTGCCAGCAGTCTTCGGTTGGTCGCAACTAATGAAAAACTGTTTTTT	CASSLRLVATNEKLFF
-	TRBD1	TRBV5-4	TRBJ2-5	TGTGCCAGCAGCTTGCAGGGGGCTGTAGAGACCCAGTACTTC	CASSLQGAVETQYF
few	-	TRBV27	TRBJ2-5	TGTGCCAGCAGTCGAAACAGGGATAAGGAGACCCAGTACTTC	CASSRNRDKETQYF
-	TRBD1	TRBV11-2	TRBJ1-2	TGTGCCAGCAGCCTAACTTCGGACAGGGGCTATGGCTACACCTTC	CASSLTSDRGYGYTF
-	-	TRBV11-2	TRBJ2-2	TGTGCCAGCAGACCGACCGGGTCGGGGGCCGGGGAGCTGTTTTTT	CASRPTGSGAGELFF
-	-	TRBV2	TRBJ2-7	TGTGCTCCTCGGGGAGCCCGGGCCTACGAGCAGTACTTC	CAPRGARAYEQYF
-	TRBD2	TRBV9	TRBJ2-3	TGTGCCAGCAGCGTAACTAGCGGGAGGGGAACAGATACGCAGTATTTT	CASSVTSGRGTDTQYF
-	-	TRBV7-9	TRBJ1-4	TGTGCCAGCAGCCCGGGCCGGGGGGTTGAAAAACTGTTTTTT	CASSPGRGVEKLFF
-	-	TRBV7-2	TRBJ2-7	TGTGCCAGCAGCTTAGAGGGGTCAGGGCGCGAGCAGTACTTC	CASSLEGSGREQYF
-	TRBD1	TRBV7-9	TRBJ1-5	TGTGCCAGAGATTGGGACAGGGTAGACAATCAGCCCCAGCATTTT	CARDWDRVDNQPQHF
-	-	TRBV28	TRBJ1-2	TGTGCCAGCAGACCGGGGGGCGGCTATGGCTACACCTTC	CASRPGGGYGYTF
-	TRBD1	TRBV9	TRBJ1-2	TGTGCCAGCAGCGCCCGAGGGGGCGGGAACTATGGCTACACCTTC	CASSARGGGNYGYTF
-	-	TRBV11-2	TRBJ1-5	TGTGCCAGCAGCTTAGCCAGTAACAATCAGCCCCAGCATTTT	CASSLASNNQPQHF
-	-	TRBV9	TRBJ2-1	TGTGCCAGCAGCGTAGGGCTTTGGGGCCGGAACAATGAGCAGTTCTTC	CASSVGLWGRNNEQFF
-	TRBD1	TRBV12-5	TRBJ1-1	TGTGCTACGCTTCCGGGACAGGGAGATACTGAAGCTTTCTTT	CATLPGQGDTEAFF
-	-	TRBV6-5	TRBJ2-7	TGTGCCAGCAGTTATGGCCGGACTTCTACCTACGAGCAGTACTTC	CASSYGRTSTYEQYF
-	TRBD1	TRBV29-1	TRBJ2-3	TGCAGCGGGGGGACAGGAAGCACAGATACGCAGTATTTT	CSGGTGSTDTQYF